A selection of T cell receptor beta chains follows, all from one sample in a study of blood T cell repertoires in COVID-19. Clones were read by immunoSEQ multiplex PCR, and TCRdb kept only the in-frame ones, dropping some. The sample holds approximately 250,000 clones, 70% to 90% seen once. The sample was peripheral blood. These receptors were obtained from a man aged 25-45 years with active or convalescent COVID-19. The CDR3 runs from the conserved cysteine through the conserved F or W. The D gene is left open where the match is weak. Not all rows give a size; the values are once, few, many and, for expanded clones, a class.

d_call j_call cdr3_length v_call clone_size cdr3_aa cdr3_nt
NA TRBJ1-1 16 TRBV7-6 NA CASSLYIERANTEAFF TGTGCCAGCAGCTTATATATCGAGAGGGCGAACACTGAAGCTTTCTTT
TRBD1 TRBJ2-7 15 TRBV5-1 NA CASSGGGQGFYEQYF TGCGCCAGCAGCGGGGGAGGACAGGGTTTCTACGAGCAGTACTTC
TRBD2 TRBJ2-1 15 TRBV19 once CASSIGTSVSNEQFF TGTGCCAGTAGTATAGGGACTAGTGTCTCCAATGAGCAGTTCTTC
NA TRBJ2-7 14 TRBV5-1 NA CASSLSAATYEQYF TGCGCCAGCAGCTTGTCGGCGGCAACCTACGAGCAGTACTTC
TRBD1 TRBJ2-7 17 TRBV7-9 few CASSFYRRGTGTYEQYF TGTGCCAGCAGCTTTTATCGTCGCGGGACAGGAACCTACGAGCAGTACTTC
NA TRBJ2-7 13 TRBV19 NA CASSMVLAGEQYF TGTGCCAGTAGTATGGTTCTGGCGGGCGAGCAGTACTTC
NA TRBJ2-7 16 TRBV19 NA CASSMGLSAGASQQYF TGTGCCAGTAGTATGGGGTTATCTGCGGGGGCGTCCCAGCAGTACTTC
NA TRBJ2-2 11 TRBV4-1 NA CASSRSGELFF TGCGCCAGCAGCCGGAGCGGGGAGCTGTTTTTT
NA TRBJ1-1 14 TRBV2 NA CASSEEGFSPEAFF TGTGCCAGCAGTGAGGAGGGATTTAGCCCTGAAGCTTTCTTT
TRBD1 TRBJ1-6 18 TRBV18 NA CASSLQGALKGVKSPLHF TGTGCCAGCTCATTGCAGGGGGCGTTAAAGGGAGTCAAATCACCCCTCCACTTT
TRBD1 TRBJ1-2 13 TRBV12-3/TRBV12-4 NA CASSVYRGHGYTF TGTGCCAGCAGTGTTTACAGGGGGCATGGCTACACCTTC
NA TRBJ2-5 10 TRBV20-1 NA CSAQEETQYF TGCAGTGCTCAGGAAGAGACCCAGTACTTC
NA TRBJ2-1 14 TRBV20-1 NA CSASRGNSYNEQFF TGCAGTGCTAGTAGGGGGAATTCCTACAATGAGCAGTTCTTC
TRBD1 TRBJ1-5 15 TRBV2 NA CASIPGQGFLQPQHF TGTGCCAGCATTCCGGGACAGGGTTTTCTTCAGCCCCAGCATTTT